This T cell receptor (beta chain) was identified in a study of PD-1 blockade in classical Hodgkin lymphoma. TCRdb keeps only in-frame clones here, not all; method: immunoSEQ multiplex PCR. The profile shows about 14,000 clones, around 82% of them singletons. The germline V gene encodes CDR1 ENHRY and CDR2 SYGVKD. V lost 6 bases to trimming and J lost 0 bases; unmatched junction nucleotides: 10. The CDR3 is 18 amino acids. Brentuximab vedotin exposure varied among the patients, all of whom had relapsed after autologous stem cell transplantation. The chain joins TRBV10-3 to TRBJ2-6, with 8 bases identical to TRBD1. The sample in question was peripheral blood mononuclear cells (PBMCs), obtained at baseline. This TCR derives from a human donor with classical Hodgkin lymphoma. CDR3 in amino acids: CAISVSQGGYSGANVLTF. CDR3 sequence (DNA): TGTGCCATCAGCGTATCACAGGGGGGATACTCTGGGGCCAACGTCCTGACTTTC.